What follows is one T cell receptor (beta chain) and its context. Its target antigen remains unknown. No clone much larger than this one lies a single base away; base qualities are absent. To test a precursor-effector relationship among CD4 cytotoxic T cells, bulk UMI-based TCR sequencing was performed on four sorted CD4+ memory subsets (TCM, TEM, IL-7Rhigh TEMRA, IL-7R- TEMRA). Cells were obtained from peripheral blood mononuclear cells isolated from human blood. Instrument on record: Illumina MiSeq. Under the source paper's analysis protocol: To quantify repertoire diversity, the Shannon-Wiener index was calculated using VDJtools. Expanded TCRbeta clonotypes were defined as those with a clonotype frequency of at least 3. TCRdb ran its own pipeline on the public reads, namely fastp trimming at Q25 and MiXCR clone calling, and kept in-frame beta chains. Each CDR3 protein gets just one entry, which takes the most common genes and DNA from the rows behind it. The V and J calls and clone size are TCRdb's, not the authors'. This sample holds 400 to 500 distinct CDR3 sequences; roughly a fifth were observed only once. The ten largest clones capture approximately 22% of the sample.

This sample was taken from a study of precursors of human CD4 cytotoxic T cells (dated by TCRdb to 2016 to 2019). Broadly, across the study: In total, CD4+ memory subsets from fewer than 15 donors went into the bulk TCR-seq analysis. TCR-seq analysis of approximately 15 donors yielded TCRalpha and TCRbeta chain sequences (table S7).

What the study reported, not specific to this receptor: A bigger share of IL-7Rhigh TEMRA clonotypes consisted of expanded effector clonotypes than was the case for TEM or TCM clonotypes. Only 13 of the 14 donors were included in some of the bulk TCR-seq comparisons, which suggests that not every subset was available for every donor. The limitation that the direction of differentiation between precursor and effector cells cannot be definitively established by a human observational design was noted by the authors. Compared with the TCM and TEM subsets, the IL-7Rhigh and IL-7R- TEMRA subsets had more restricted TCR repertoires, marked by lower diversity and more expanded clonotypes.

The CDR3 starts with the cysteine, ends with the phenylalanine, and has 15 residues. The kept DNA is CDR3 alone, 45 bases in frame from the first base. Taken from the germline V gene, the CDR1 and CDR2 loops are SGHRS and YFSETQ. V lost 5 bases and J lost 5 bases; the stretch between them is 20 bases long. This sequence originates from a human donor in good health. The chain is encoded by TRBV5-1 joined to TRBJ2-7; possibly the D gene is TRBD1, per 6 matching bases. Sample: memory CD4+ T cells from blood (PBMCs). The CDR3 loop reads CASRDNRAPSHEQYF. The nucleotides are TGCGCCAGCAGGGATAACAGGGCCCCCAGTCACGAGCAGTACTTC.